Following are 25 T cell receptor beta chains from one sample sequenced in a study of CD8 T cell repertoires and HIV-1 epitope variants. Measured with immunoSEQ multiplex PCR; TCRdb has only the in-frame clones, and not every one. The sample lists about 1,000 clones, about two thirds seen once, with 43% in the top ten. Their antigens are not known. The sample was cultured CD8+ T cells derived from PBMCs. Every receptor here comes from a male donor with HIV.

The gene calls are TRBV27 and TRBJ1-2; TRBD1 matches 7 bases. CDR3 length: 12 amino acids. Per germline, CDR1 MNHEY and CDR2 SMNVEV (reference sequence). The J segment lost 6 bases and the V segment lost 9 bases, leaving 7 bases of the junction unmatched. CDR3 sequence (DNA): TGTGCCAGGGTGACAGGGTTGGATGGCTACACCTTC. Amino acid sequence: CARVTGLDGYTF.

A few counts support this clone. This sequence joins TRBV19 and TRBJ2-2; D is possibly TRBD1 or TRBD2 (5 bases each). The V gene's germline CDR1 is LNHDA and CDR2 SQIVND (reference sequence). The CDR3 is made up of 13 amino acids. Trimming shortened V by 8 bases and J by 3 bases, and 10 bases separated the two germline ends. The CDR3 reads CASGWGYTGELFF. CDR3 in DNA: TGTGCCAGTGGGTGGGGGTACACCGGGGAGCTGTTTTTT.

The table lists this clone with a few counts. The chain couples TRBV14 to TRBJ1-2; the D is unclear. V lost 0 bases and J lost 8, with 7 bases in between. Germline loops: CDR1 SGHDN, CDR2 FVKESK. The CDR3 runs 12 residues. CDR3 DNA sequence: TGTGCCAGCAGCCAAGAGTGGCAGGGCTACACCTTC. It codes for CASSQEWQGYTF.

For the CDR3, the DNA is TGCGCCAGCAGCTTGGGTGTCTACAATGAGCAGTTCTTC. Translation: CASSLGVYNEQFF. The chain joins TRBV5-1 to TRBJ2-1, with D uncertain. The germline V and J ends were trimmed by 0 bases and 3 bases, with 4 bases remaining between them. CDR1 is SGHRS and CDR2 is YFSETQ in the germline V gene. CDR3 length: 13 amino acids.

This chain uses TRBV6-5 with TRBJ1-2; D unresolved. The CDR3 is 15 residues long. CDR1 and CDR2 (germline): MNHEY, SVGAGI. Trimming removed 7 bases at V and 0 bases at J, with 15 bases between. The CDR3 DNA reads as TGTGCCAGCACCGCCGCGGGCTTAGCTAACTATGGCTACACCTTC. This translates into CASTAAGLANYGYTF.

The V and J genes are TRBV9 and TRBJ2-3; D is perhaps TRBD2 (5 bases). Per the germline V gene, CDR1 is SGDLS and CDR2 is YYNGEE. The CDR3 is 13 residues long. Trimming took off 5 bases at V and 3 bases at J, with 10 bases between the two ends. CDR3 region: CASSSTGTDTQYF. The CDR3 DNA follows: TGTGCCAGCAGTAGTACGGGGACAGATACGCAGTATTTT.

This clone was seen only a few times. This chain joins TRBV7-8 and TRBJ2-3; D uncertain. The CDR3 totals 14 residues. V lost 0 bases and J lost 5, with 9 bases in between. Germline values: CDR1 SGHVS, CDR2 FQNEAQ. This CDR3 reads CASSLASVGDTQYF. The CDR3 region has the DNA TGTGCCAGCAGCTTAGCGAGCGTTGGAGATACGCAGTATTTT.

This rearrangement joins TRBV7-9 to TRBJ2-7; 11 bases align to TRBD2. CDR1 is SEHNR and CDR2 is FQNEAQ in the germline V gene (reference sequence). Germline trimming cut 5 bases from V and 3 bases from J; bases unmatched to any gene: 3. The CDR3 is 14 residues long. The DNA of the CDR3 is TGTGCCAGCAGCCCGACTAGCGGGATCTACGAGCAGTACTTC. Translated: CASSPTSGIYEQYF.

This clone was seen only once. The chain links TRBV2 to TRBJ2-3; 10 bases agree with TRBD2. The V gene end was trimmed by 3 bases and the J gene end by 3 bases; junction bases not matched to a gene: 3. Germline-derived CDR1 and CDR2 are SNHLY and FYNNEI. The CDR3 has 15 amino acids. The CDR3 nucleotides read TGTGCCAGCAGTGAGCTAGCGGGGGAAACAGATACGCAGTATTTT. It yields the protein CASSELAGETDTQYF. The variable domain in full, completed from reference TRBV2 and TRBJ2-3, reads EPEVTQTPSHQVTQMGQEVILRCVPISNHLYFYWYRQILGQKVEFLVSFYNNEISEKSEIFDDQFSVERPDGSNFTLKIRSTKLEDSAMYFCASSELAGETDTQYFGPGTRLTVL.

This clone was detected a few times. This chain joins TRBV4-2 and TRBJ2-7; TRBD2 agrees at 7 bases. CDR3 length: 12 residues. Germline values: CDR1 LGHNA, CDR2 YNFKEQ. V lost 1 base and J lost 6; bases outside the gene matches: 0. CDR3 DNA sequence: TGTGCCAGCAGCCAAGCGGGGGGCGAGCAGTACTTC. This sequence encodes CASSQAGGEQYF.

The V gene is TRBV7-9, the J gene TRBJ2-7; D is perhaps TRBD2 (5 bases). CDR3 length: 13 amino acids. V was trimmed by 2 bases and J by 1 base, leaving 6 bases between them. The V gene's germline CDR1 is SEHNR and CDR2 FQNEAQ (reference sequence). In nucleotides, the CDR3 is TGTGCCAGCAGCTTACCGGGGTCCTACGAGCAGTACTTC. Protein sequence: CASSLPGSYEQYF.

CDR3 in DNA: TGTGCCAGCAGCCAAGGTATCGGGCAGGGTGACGAAGAGACCCAGTACTTC. It translates to CASSQGIGQGDEETQYF. The chain employs TRBV4-2 and TRBJ2-5; maybe TRBD1 (5 bases). Germline values: CDR1 LGHNA, CDR2 YNFKEQ. This CDR3 contains 17 residues. Trimming pared 1 base from V and 3 bases from J, leaving 18 bases between.

The gene calls are TRBV6-5 and TRBJ2-3; D gene unclear. With 2 bases removed from V and 2 bases from J, the gap between germline ends came to 11 bases. Germline CDR1 reads MNHEY; CDR2 reads SVGAGI. CDR3 length equals 15 residues. CDR3 sequence (DNA): TGTGCCAGCAGTTACAGTGACCCCCTCACAGATACGCAGTATTTT. It specifies CASSYSDPLTDTQYF.

The chain is built from TRBV5-5 and TRBJ1-5; the match to TRBD1 covers 9 bases. CDR1 is SGHKS, CDR2 YYEKEE, per germline (reference sequence). The V gene end was trimmed by 0 bases and the J gene end by 7 bases; junction bases not matched to a gene: 5. This CDR3 region has 15 residues. CDR3 coding DNA: TGTGCCAGCAGCTTGGATACAGGGGGCGGCCAGCCCCAGCATTTT. Its translation: CASSLDTGGGQPQHF.

In its sample, this clone was seen a few times. The rearrangement links TRBV19 to TRBJ2-1, with D hard to call. The V end was cut by 6 bases, the J end by 7 bases, with 13 bases between. Germline CDR1 reads LNHDA; CDR2 reads SQIVND (reference sequence). The CDR3 is made up of 13 amino acids. Written as DNA, the CDR3 is TGTGCCAGTAGCCGGACGCTAGGGAATGAGCAGTTCTTC. Amino acid sequence: CASSRTLGNEQFF.

The genes are TRBV15 and TRBJ2-5; D is ambiguous. V was trimmed by 0 bases and J by 4 bases, leaving 6 bases between them. Germline CDR1 and CDR2: LNHNV and YYDKDF (reference sequence). CDR3 length: 13 amino acids. CDR3 bases: TGTGCCACCAGCAGAGATCGGAGAGAGACCCAGTACTTC. Translation: CATSRDRRETQYF. Complete variable domain (other parts from reference TRBV15 and TRBJ2-5): DAMVIQNPRYQVTQFGKPVTLSCSQTLNHNVMYWYQQKSSQAPKLLFHYYDKDFNNEADTPDNFQSRRPNTSFCFLDIRSPGLGDTAMYLCATSRDRRETQYFGPGTRLLVL.

The CDR3 nucleotides are TGTGCCAGCAGCTCTTCCAACAGGGAAGAAGCTTTCTTT. Its translation: CASSSSNREEAFF. The chain couples TRBV7-9 to TRBJ1-1; D is perhaps TRBD1 (6 bases). The CDR3 is made up of 13 amino acids. CDR1 and CDR2 from the germline V gene are SEHNR and FQNEAQ (reference sequence). Trimming stripped 4 bases from V and 8 bases from J, with 14 bases between. Filled out from reference TRBV7-9 and TRBJ1-1, the complete variable domain reads DTGVSQNPRHKITKRGQNVTFRCDPISEHNRLYWYRQTLGQGPEFLTYFQNEAQLEKSRLLSDRFSAERPKGSFSTLEIQRTEQGDSAMYLCASSSSNREEAFFGQGTRLTVV.

The rearrangement links TRBV29-1 to TRBJ1-2; D perhaps matches TRBD1 (5 bases). V dropped 0 bases and J dropped 6 bases, with 23 bases sitting between them. The germline V gene has CDR1 SQVTM and CDR2 ANQGSEA. CDR3 length: 17 residues. This CDR3 is CSVEDLPDSRGGDGYTF. The DNA for the CDR3 is TGCAGCGTTGAAGATCTTCCAGACTCTAGGGGAGGGGATGGCTACACCTTC.

This rearrangement joins TRBV19 to TRBJ2-7; 10 nucleotides match TRBD2. CDR1 is LNHDA and CDR2 is SQIVND in the germline V gene (reference sequence). V lost 5 bases to trimming and J lost 1 base; unmatched junction nucleotides: 17. The CDR3 covers 19 residues. The CDR3 bases are TGTGCCAGTAGTCCTCCTAGCGGGGGCCATCTCTTTAATTCCTACGAGCAGTACTTC. Protein: CASSPPSGGHLFNSYEQYF.

The rearrangement joins TRBV6-5 to TRBJ2-7; possible D gene TRBD2, 5 bases. Germline CDR1 reads MNHEY; CDR2 reads SVGAGI. Deletions cut 8 bases from V and 0 bases from J, with 8 bases between. The CDR3 is 12 amino acids. The CDR3 reads CASYAGSYEQYF. The DNA of the CDR3 is TGTGCCAGCTACGCGGGCTCCTACGAGCAGTACTTC.

The DNA of the CDR3 is TGTGCCAGCACCGGGACTAGCGGGGGGGGCTCCTACAATGAGCAGTTCTTC. Translation gives CASTGTSGGGSYNEQFF. The chain has TRBV27 and TRBJ2-1; 16 nucleotides line up with TRBD2. Germline CDR1 MNHEY, CDR2 SMNVEV (reference sequence). J was trimmed by 0 bases and V by 7 bases; bases with no gene match: 3. CDR3 size: 17 residues.

V gene TRBV15 combines with J gene TRBJ2-3, with 9 bases that match TRBD2. J was trimmed by 2 bases and V by 5 bases; bases with no gene match: 8. The CDR3 loop spans 16 amino acids. From germline, CDR1 is LNHNV and CDR2 YYDKDF (reference sequence). Here the CDR3 reads CATSSSLAGLTDTQYF. The CDR3 nucleotides are TGTGCCACCAGCTCCTCCCTAGCGGGGCTCACAGATACGCAGTATTTT.

This clone was picked up a small number of times. The V call is TRBV2, the J call TRBJ1-2; D may be TRBD1 (5 bases). Germline V gene lookup returns CDR1 SNHLY and CDR2 FYNNEI. CDR3 length: 13 residues. Trimming pared 3 bases from V and 3 bases from J, leaving 8 bases between. The CDR3 loop is CASSEGRDYGYTF. The CDR3 DNA reads as TGTGCCAGCAGTGAGGGCAGGGACTATGGCTACACCTTC.

The chain couples TRBV5-5 to TRBJ2-5; 11 nucleotides line up with TRBD2. CDR1 SGHKS and CDR2 YYEKEE come from the germline V gene (reference sequence). V lost 2 bases, J lost 2 bases, and 2 bases stayed unmatched. This CDR3 is 15 amino acids long. As DNA, the CDR3 is TGTGCCAGCAGCTTTTCTAGCGGGGGGCAAGAGACCCAGTACTTC. Its translation is CASSFSSGGQETQYF.

The chain couples TRBV19 to TRBJ1-6; D is undetermined. Germline V gene lookup returns CDR1 LNHDA and CDR2 SQIVND (reference sequence). The V and J ends lost 5 bases and 9 bases respectively, with 11 bases between them. This CDR3 spans 13 amino acids. CDR3 region: CASSLGERSPLHF. DNA of the CDR3: TGTGCCAGTAGTTTGGGAGAGCGTTCACCCCTCCACTTT.